This is a list of T cell receptor beta chains from one sample in a study of blood T cell repertoires in COVID-19. Assay: immunoSEQ multiplex PCR; the TCRdb copy retains only in-frame clones and omits some. Of tens of thousands of clones in the sample, about 85% are singletons; the top ten hold around 12%. Sequencing was carried out using peripheral blood. All receptors derive from a human donor in a cohort sampled during active COVID-19. Both conserved end residues are part of each CDR3. The order of the fields is J gene, clone size, V gene, D gene, CDR3 DNA, CDR3 protein. The D gene is left open where the match is weak. Clone size is given for some rows only: seen once, a few or many times, or a class if the clone is expanded.

TRBJ1-2,.,TRBV7-9,TRBD1,TGTGCCAGCAGCCAACAGGGGATCTATGGCTACACCTTC,CASSQQGIYGYTF
TRBJ1-5,.,TRBV5-6,.,TGTGCCAGCAGCTTTTGGCAGGGTCGTCAGCCCCAGCATTTT,CASSFWQGRQPQHF
TRBJ2-5,.,TRBV28,.,TGTGCCAGCAGAGGGTCGGGGACTCCCAGACGGGGGGAGACCCAGTACTTC,CASRGSGTPRRGETQYF
TRBJ2-1,.,TRBV5-5,TRBD2,TGTGCCAGCAGCTTGAGGGACGCGGGAGGGCCGGGTGAGCAGTTCTTC,CASSLRDAGGPGEQFF
TRBJ1-2,.,TRBV5-1,TRBD1,TGCGCCAGCAGCTGGCGACAGGGTTTGGGCTACACCTTC,CASSWRQGLGYTF
TRBJ1-2,.,TRBV5-8,.,TGTGCCAGCAGCTTGGATGGCAGAGGGCTTTATGGCTACACCTTC,CASSLDGRGLYGYTF
TRBJ2-1,.,TRBV28,TRBD2,TGTGCCAGCAGTCCACCGGGACTAGCGGGCCACGGCTACAATGAGCAGTTCTTC,CASSPPGLAGHGYNEQFF
TRBJ2-5,.,TRBV30,TRBD1,TGTGCCTGGATTGGAACAGGGGTCCAAGAGACCCAGTACTTC,CAWIGTGVQETQYF
TRBJ1-1,.,TRBV2,TRBD1,TGTGCCAGCAGCGAAGGACAGGGATTAAGGACTGAAGCTTTCTTT,CASSEGQGLRTEAFF
TRBJ1-2,.,TRBV29-1,TRBD1,TGCAGCGTTGTCAGGACAGGTCGCGGCTACACCTTC,CSVVRTGRGYTF
TRBJ1-5,few,TRBV2,.,TGTGCCAGCAAACGGACAGATAGCAATCAGCCCCAGCATTTT,CASKRTDSNQPQHF
TRBJ2-3,.,TRBV27,.,TGTGCCAGCAGTTCTTGGACACTTAGCACAGATACGCAGTATTTT,CASSSWTLSTDTQYF
TRBJ2-1,few,TRBV7-9,TRBD2,TGTGCCAGCAGCTTGGTGACTAGCGGAGACTACAATGAGCAGTTCTTC,CASSLVTSGDYNEQFF
TRBJ1-1,once,TRBV14,.,TGTGCCAGCAGCCAGGTCACATACACTGAAGCTTTCTTT,CASSQVTYTEAFF
TRBJ2-5,.,TRBV30,.,TGTGCCTGGAGTCGACCTACGGGGGTAGAGACCCAGTACTTC,CAWSRPTGVETQYF
TRBJ2-5,.,TRBV30,.,TGTGCCTGGAGTGACCCCCATCAGGGTGCGCAAGAGACCCAGTACTTC,CAWSDPHQGAQETQYF
TRBJ1-6,.,TRBV7-3,.,TGTGCCAGCAGCTCCATAGCGAATTCACCCCTCCACTTT,CASSSIANSPLHF
TRBJ1-2,.,TRBV19,.,TGTGCCAGTAGTGCTTACCGCCCACAGGTGGAAGGCTACACCTTC,CASSAYRPQVEGYTF
TRBJ2-3,.,TRBV6-2/TRBV6-3,.,TGTGCCAGCAGTTTGGGGGGTGCAGATACGCAGTATTTT,CASSLGGADTQYF
TRBJ2-2,.,TRBV4-1,.,TGCGCCAGCAGCCCTGGACTACCACGCACCGGGGAGCTGTTTTTT,CASSPGLPRTGELFF
TRBJ2-7,.,TRBV27,TRBD1,TGTGCCAGCAGTCCCTCCGGGACAGGGGGCTCCTACGAGCAGTACTTC,CASSPSGTGGSYEQYF
TRBJ1-1,.,TRBV25-1,.,TGTGCCAGCAGTGAAACACAAAGGGGGAACACTGAAGCTTTCTTT,CASSETQRGNTEAFF
TRBJ2-3,.,TRBV5-4,TRBD2,TGTGCCAGCAGCTTGGGAGCGGGGGGGCGCACAGATACGCAGTATTTT,CASSLGAGGRTDTQYF
TRBJ1-5,once,TRBV7-2,.,TGTGCCAGCAGCTTAGATACAGGAATAAGTCAGCCCCAGCATTTT,CASSLDTGISQPQHF
TRBJ2-5,.,TRBV5-4,TRBD1,TGTGCCAGCAGCCGGGACAGGGCCCCTTGGTACTTC,CASSRDRAPWYF
TRBJ1-2,once,TRBV19,.,TGTGCCAGTAGTATTGGAGGGGGGGACTATGGCTACACCTTC,CASSIGGGDYGYTF
TRBJ2-3,.,TRBV9,TRBD2,TGTGCCAGCAGCGTAGCCCCCCTAGCGGGAGGCACAGATACGCAGTATTTT,CASSVAPLAGGTDTQYF
TRBJ2-1,.,TRBV11-3,TRBD2,TGTGCCAGCAGCTTAGACAGCGGGGGGGCTTACAATGAGCAGTTCTTC,CASSLDSGGAYNEQFF
TRBJ1-5,.,TRBV30,.,TGTGCCTGGAGTGCAAATCCGGGGTTCAATCAGCCCCAGCATTTT,CAWSANPGFNQPQHF
TRBJ2-1,.,TRBV13,TRBD2,TGTGCCAGCAGCTCTAGTACCGGGACTCGACCGGGACTAGCGGGGGGGCCCCGGAATGAGCAGTTCTTC,CASSSSTGTRPGLAGGPRNEQFF
TRBJ2-3,.,TRBV3-1/TRBV3-2,.,TGTGCCAGCGTGGAGACGGGGGGCCTTAGCACAGATACGCAGTATTTT,CASVETGGLSTDTQYF
TRBJ2-1,.,TRBV7-9,TRBD2,TGTGCCAGCACTACTAGCGGGGGGGCCCGTGAGCAGTTCTTC,CASTTSGGAREQFF
TRBJ2-2,.,TRBV12-3/TRBV12-4,.,TGTGCCAGCAGGAGGGCGGGGACCGGGGAGCTGTTTTTT,CASRRAGTGELFF
TRBJ2-7,.,TRBV4-1,.,TGCGCCAGCAGCCAAGACTGGTTGGTTCGGGACGAGCAGTACTTC,CASSQDWLVRDEQYF
TRBJ1-2,.,TRBV7-2,TRBD1,TGTGCCAGCAGCTCGACAGGGTTATATGGCTACACCTTC,CASSSTGLYGYTF
TRBJ2-7,once,TRBV10-3,TRBD2,TGTGCCACCTCGGGGCTAGCGGGGGACGAGCAGTACTTC,CATSGLAGDEQYF
TRBJ2-7,.,TRBV3-1/TRBV3-2,TRBD2,TGTGCCAGCAGCCCCGGACTAGTAGGCTACGAGCAGTACTTC,CASSPGLVGYEQYF
TRBJ1-5,.,TRBV19,.,TGTGCCACCCTGGGGCAGGGGAGCCAGCCCCAGCATTTT,CATLGQGSQPQHF
TRBJ2-2,.,TRBV9,.,TGTGCCAGCAGCCGGGGAGTGGACACCGGGGAGCTGTTTTTT,CASSRGVDTGELFF
TRBJ2-3,.,TRBV5-1,TRBD1,TGCGCCAGCAGCTTGGGGACAGGGATAGGAGATACGCAGTATTTT,CASSLGTGIGDTQYF
TRBJ2-1,.,TRBV25-1,.,TGTGCCAGCAGTGATACCGGAGCTTACAATGAGCAGTTCTTC,CASSDTGAYNEQFF
TRBJ1-4,.,TRBV18,TRBD1,TGTGCCAGCTCACCCGGACAGGGGGTTGAAAAACTGTTTTTT,CASSPGQGVEKLFF
TRBJ2-5,.,TRBV14,TRBD1,TGTGCCAGCAGCCCGGGACAGGGGCAAGAGACCCAGTACTTC,CASSPGQGQETQYF
TRBJ2-7,.,TRBV27,TRBD1,TGTGCCAGCAGTCTCGGACAGGGAAGGGGCTACGAGCAGTACTTC,CASSLGQGRGYEQYF
TRBJ2-7,.,TRBV7-8,.,TGTGCCAGCAGCCCGCAGGGGGGCGAAACCTACGAGCAGTACTTC,CASSPQGGETYEQYF
TRBJ2-3,.,TRBV24-1,TRBD1,TGTGCCACCAGTACAGGGGGCTCGGATACGCAGTATTTT,CATSTGGSDTQYF
TRBJ2-7,.,TRBV12-3/TRBV12-4,TRBD1,TGTGCCAGCAGCCAGGGGGCCCGTAGCGAGCAGTACTTC,CASSQGARSEQYF
TRBJ2-3,.,TRBV7-2,.,TGTGCCAGCAGCTCCCCCCTGACAAGTAGCACAGATACGCAGTATTTT,CASSSPLTSSTDTQYF
TRBJ2-1,.,TRBV7-2,TRBD1,TGTGCCAGCAGCTTAGATGGGACAGGACCTTACAATGAGCAGTTCTTC,CASSLDGTGPYNEQFF
TRBJ2-7,.,TRBV6-2/TRBV6-3,TRBD2,TGTGCCAGCAGTTACCAATTCGGACTAGCGGAGAGATACGAGCAGTACTTC,CASSYQFGLAERYEQYF
TRBJ2-7,.,TRBV5-1,.,TGCGCCAGCAGCCCCGGTGGGGGGTACGAGCAGTACTTC,CASSPGGGYEQYF
TRBJ2-3,.,TRBV4-2,TRBD2,TGTGCCAGCAGTCGAGGTAGCGGGAGTGGAGATACGCAGTATTTT,CASSRGSGSGDTQYF
TRBJ2-1,.,TRBV29-1,TRBD2,TGCAGCTCTCCGGGGGAGGGAGGTGAGCAGTTCTTC,CSSPGEGGEQFF
TRBJ2-2,few,TRBV9,.,TGTGCCAGCAGCGTAGCTCTAGGGGCCGGGGAGCTGTTTTTT,CASSVALGAGELFF
TRBJ2-7,.,TRBV5-1,.,TGCGCCAGCAGCTTGGGTGTTGGCAGCTCCTACGAGCAGTACTTC,CASSLGVGSSYEQYF
TRBJ1-6,.,TRBV4-1,TRBD1,TGCGCCAGCAGCCCATCGACAGGGCTTCATTCACCCCTCCACTTT,CASSPSTGLHSPLHF
TRBJ1-2,.,TRBV30,.,TGTGCCTGGAGTGGGGAGGGCGGAGGCTACACCTTC,CAWSGEGGGYTF